What follows describes a single T cell receptor (beta chain). The target of this receptor is not known. No qualities accompany the bases; no much larger clone lies one base away. Using the deep immunoSEQ assay, TCR CDR3 regions were amplified from genomic DNA by multiplex PCR. Extracted genomic DNA from each cell subset was spread evenly across all wells of several immunoSEQ 96-well plates, with each plate serving as a replicate. For sorted subsets, about 200 ng genomic DNA, equal to tens of thousands of T cell genomes, was loaded into each replicate PCR. Purified libraries were measured with a Qubit 3.0 fluorometer, size-checked on a Bioanalyzer 2100, and measured again with the KAPA Library Quantification kit. Each immunoSEQ 96-well plate was sequenced on its own single-read 150-cycle Illumina NextSeq 550 flow cell. In the authors' own workflow: Because the immunoSEQ output held only junctional sequences and lacked quality scores, the filtering could not match the filtering applied to full-length reads. To assign V/J genes and CDR3, sequences were annotated against IMGT germline references using PyIR, a Python wrapper for IgBLAST v1.9. Reads were removed for weak V/J assignments (E-value above 1e-6), missing CDR3, stop codons, out-of-frame junctions, or ambiguous translated residues. V3J clonotypes were defined by identical inferred V gene, J gene, and CDR3 amino acid sequence. The percentage overlap between two repertoires was calculated by dividing the number of shared unique clonotypes by the size of the smaller repertoire. Richness of each repertoire was evaluated using RTK rarefaction, the Chao1 estimator, and Recon v2.1 estimates of unobserved clonotypes. OLGA was used to compute generation probabilities for all TCRbeta clonotypes that the gDNA method yielded from a handful of donors. This immuneACCESS table, as held by TCRdb, lists in-frame sequences with V and J called but not all clones. Of the missing ones, under half trace to an unresolved V gene in checked studies; the others have no known cause. V, J and clone size are those of that table, while D and trimming were read from the DNA. The sample records roughly 2,500,000 clones, 80% to 95% of which are singletons. In total, the top ten clones hold about 0.39% of the sample.

The donors were healthy, HIV-negative adults with no recently reported acute infections or vaccinations. Only Caucasian adults living in Nashville, Tennessee, USA were represented among the donors. CD4+ T cells were enriched through magnetic negative selection, after which naive cells were positively selected on CD45RA and the remaining negative fraction served as the memory subset. After blood collection by leukapheresis, PBMCs were isolated using Ficoll-Histopaque density gradient centrifugation and then cryopreserved in the vapor phase of liquid nitrogen. Analytical flow cytometry was used to check the purity and quantity of every magnetically sorted T cell population. From each sorted fraction, genomic DNA was isolated and quantified by UV absorbance on a Nanodrop 2000c. These data are taken from a study of shared clonotypes between healthy human individuals (dated by TCRdb to 2020 to 2022). Regarding the research as a whole: A couple of women and a few men aged 18 to 49 years were included in the cohort. Per donor, leukapheresis produced somewhere between about 0.94 and 9 billion PBMCs. Per donor, three plates each were used for CD4 naive and CD4 memory, two for CD8 naive, and one for CD8 memory. To increase sequencing depth and limit assay-specific biases, different laboratories used diverse techniques to prepare libraries and sequence TCR repertoires. The study deeply sequenced blood TCR repertoires of several healthy adults to estimate repertoire size and the extent of clonotype sharing between individuals.

The paper's findings and limits, for the study overall: Because the study included a small number of donors, the genetic and exposure-history diversity represented was limited. Pairwise subsampling led to the expectation that sequencing depth would affect the degree of clonotype sharing among donors. Across four donors, roughly 5% of naive CD4, roughly 3.5% of naive CD8, about 2% of memory CD4, and approximately 0.42% of memory CD8 clonotypes were shared. Compared with non-shared clonotypes, the clonotypes found in all four sorted-subset donors had higher generation probabilities. Estimated clonotype richness was generally larger for naive than for memory subsets. Rarefaction of sorted-subset datasets indicated incomplete sequencing despite the large sequencing depth. Sampling was limited to blood, and TCR repertoires in tissue likely differ from TCR repertoires in blood.

The germline V gene gives CDR1 as KGHSH and CDR2 as LQKENI. V and J lose 4 bases and 0 bases, and a span of 6 bases separates them. The cysteine opens and the phenylalanine closes a CDR3 of 13 amino acids. Here the CDR3 DNA is all that survives: 39 bases in frame from base 1. This TCR was sampled from a man younger than 35 in good health. Some clones in this sample may be carry-over from other donors' samples. Input material: naive CD4+ T cells from PBMCs. This sample's cell subset or site label indicates: CD45RA+ positively selected. The chain employs TRBV18 and TRBJ1-1; the D gene identity is not certain. The nucleotide sequence is given as TGTGCCAGCTCACTTGACATGAACACTGAAGCTTTCTTT. Its protein is CASSLDMNTEAFF.